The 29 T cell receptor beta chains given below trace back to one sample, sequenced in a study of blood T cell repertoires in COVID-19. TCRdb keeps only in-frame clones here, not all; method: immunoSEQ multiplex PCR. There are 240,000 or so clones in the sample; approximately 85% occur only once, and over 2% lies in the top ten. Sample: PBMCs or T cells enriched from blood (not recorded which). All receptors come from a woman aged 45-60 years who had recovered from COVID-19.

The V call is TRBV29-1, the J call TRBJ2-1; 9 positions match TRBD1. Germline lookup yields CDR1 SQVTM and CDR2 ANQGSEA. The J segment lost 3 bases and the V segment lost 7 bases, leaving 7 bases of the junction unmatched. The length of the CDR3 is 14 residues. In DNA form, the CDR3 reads TGCAGCGAGGTAGGGACAGGGATCTACAATGAGCAGTTCTTC. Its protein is CSEVGTGIYNEQFF.

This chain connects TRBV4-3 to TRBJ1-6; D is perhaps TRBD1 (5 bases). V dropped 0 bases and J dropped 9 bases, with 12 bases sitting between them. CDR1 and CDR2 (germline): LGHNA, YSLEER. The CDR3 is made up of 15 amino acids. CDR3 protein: CASSQEGRVGSPLHF. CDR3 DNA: TGCGCCAGCAGCCAAGAAGGCAGGGTTGGTTCACCCCTCCACTTT.

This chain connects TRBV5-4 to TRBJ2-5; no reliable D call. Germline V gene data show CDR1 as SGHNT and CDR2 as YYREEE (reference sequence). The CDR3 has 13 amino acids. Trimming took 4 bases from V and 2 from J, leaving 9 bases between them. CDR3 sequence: CASSPTGQETQYF. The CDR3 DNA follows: TGTGCCAGCAGCCCTACCGGGCAAGAGACCCAGTACTTC.

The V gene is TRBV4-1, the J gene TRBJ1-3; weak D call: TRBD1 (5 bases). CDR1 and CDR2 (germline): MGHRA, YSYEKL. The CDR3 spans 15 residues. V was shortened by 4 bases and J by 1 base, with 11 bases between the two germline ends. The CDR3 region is CASSPRQISGNTIYF. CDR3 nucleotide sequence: TGCGCCAGCAGCCCTCGACAGATTTCTGGAAACACCATATATTTT.

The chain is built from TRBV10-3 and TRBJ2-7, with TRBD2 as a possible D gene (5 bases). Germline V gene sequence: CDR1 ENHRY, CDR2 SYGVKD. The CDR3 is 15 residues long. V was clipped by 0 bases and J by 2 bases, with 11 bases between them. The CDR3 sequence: CAISESSGSPYEQYF. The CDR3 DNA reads TGTGCCATCAGTGAGTCTTCGGGGAGCCCCTACGAGCAGTACTTC.

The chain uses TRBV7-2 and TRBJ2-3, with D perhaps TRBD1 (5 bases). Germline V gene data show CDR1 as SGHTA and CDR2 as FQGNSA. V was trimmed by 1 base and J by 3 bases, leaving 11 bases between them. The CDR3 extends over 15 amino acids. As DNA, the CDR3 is TGTGCCAGCAGCTTAGAAGCTAGGGGTACAGATACGCAGTATTTT. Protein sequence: CASSLEARGTDTQYF. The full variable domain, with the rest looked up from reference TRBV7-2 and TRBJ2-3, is GAGVSQSPSNKVTEKGKDVELRCDPISGHTALYWYRQSLGQGLEFLIYFQGNSAPDKSGLPSDRFSAERTGGSVSTLTIQRTQQEDSAVYLCASSLEARGTDTQYFGPGTRLTVL.

The CDR3 reads CASSFRKTGAVAGTGELFF. DNA for the CDR3: TGTGCCAGCAGCTTTAGAAAAACAGGGGCGGTTGCTGGGACCGGGGAGCTGTTTTTT. The chain uses TRBV7-2 and TRBJ2-2; 7 nucleotides align to TRBD1. This CDR3 has 19 residues. The J segment lost 5 bases and the V segment lost 3 bases, leaving 18 bases of the junction unmatched. CDR1 and CDR2 from the germline V gene are SGHTA and FQGNSA.

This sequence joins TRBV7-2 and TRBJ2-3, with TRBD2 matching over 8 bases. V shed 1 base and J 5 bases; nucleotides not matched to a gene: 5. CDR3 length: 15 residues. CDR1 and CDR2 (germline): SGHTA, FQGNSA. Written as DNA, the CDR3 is TGTGCCAGCAGCTTAGTGGGACTAGACGGAGATACGCAGTATTTT. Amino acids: CASSLVGLDGDTQYF.

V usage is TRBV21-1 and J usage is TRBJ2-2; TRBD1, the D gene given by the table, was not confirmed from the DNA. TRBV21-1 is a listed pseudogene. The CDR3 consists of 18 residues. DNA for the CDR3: TGTGCCAGCAGCAAATGGGTACCGGGACAGGGGGACACCGGGGAGCTGTTTTTT. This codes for CASSKWVPGQGDTGELFF.

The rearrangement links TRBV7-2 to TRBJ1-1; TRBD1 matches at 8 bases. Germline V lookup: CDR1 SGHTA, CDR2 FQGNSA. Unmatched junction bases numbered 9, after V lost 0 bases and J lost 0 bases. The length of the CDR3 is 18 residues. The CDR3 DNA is TGTGCCAGCAGCTTAGCGGGGACAGGTGCCTATATGAACACTGAAGCTTTCTTT. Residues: CASSLAGTGAYMNTEAFF.

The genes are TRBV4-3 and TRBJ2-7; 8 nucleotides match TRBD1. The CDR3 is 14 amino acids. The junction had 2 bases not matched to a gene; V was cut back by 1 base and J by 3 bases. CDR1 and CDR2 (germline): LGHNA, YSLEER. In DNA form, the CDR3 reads TGCGCCAGCAGCCAAGCGGGGACAGGCTACGAGCAGTACTTC. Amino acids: CASSQAGTGYEQYF.

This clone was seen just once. For the CDR3, the DNA is TGTGCCAGCAGTCAACAGGGGAATCAGCCCCAGCATTTT. The encoded protein is CASSQQGNQPQHF. The chain carries TRBV6-5 and TRBJ1-5; 7 positions agree with TRBD1. After removal of 5 bases from V and 4 bases from J, the junction contained 2 bases not matched to a gene. The germline V gene has CDR1 MNHEY and CDR2 SVGAGI. This CDR3 is built from 13 residues.

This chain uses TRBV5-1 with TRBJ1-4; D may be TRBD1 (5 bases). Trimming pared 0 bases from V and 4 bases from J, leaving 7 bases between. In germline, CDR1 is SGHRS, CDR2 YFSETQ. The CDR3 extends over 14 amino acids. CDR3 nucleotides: TGCGCCAGCAGCTTGGACAGGAGTAATGAAAAACTGTTTTTT. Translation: CASSLDRSNEKLFF.

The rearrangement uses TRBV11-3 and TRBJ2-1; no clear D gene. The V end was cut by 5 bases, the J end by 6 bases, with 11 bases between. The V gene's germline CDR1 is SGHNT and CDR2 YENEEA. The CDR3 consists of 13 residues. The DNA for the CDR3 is TGTGCCAGCAGCCATAGCCGTGGCAATGAGCAGTTCTTC. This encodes CASSHSRGNEQFF.

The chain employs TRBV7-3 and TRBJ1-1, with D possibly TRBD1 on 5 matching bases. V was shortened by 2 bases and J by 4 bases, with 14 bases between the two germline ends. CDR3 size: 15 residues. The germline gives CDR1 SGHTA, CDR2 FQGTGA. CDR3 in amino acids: CASSLDAAGITEAFF. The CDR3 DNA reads TGTGCCAGCAGCTTAGACGCGGCAGGGATCACTGAAGCTTTCTTT.

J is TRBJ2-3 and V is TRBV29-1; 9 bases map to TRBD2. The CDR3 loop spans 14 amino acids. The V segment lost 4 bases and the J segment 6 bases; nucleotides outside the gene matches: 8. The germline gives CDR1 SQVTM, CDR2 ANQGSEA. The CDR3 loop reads CSVGAGGRWDTQYF. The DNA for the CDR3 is TGCAGCGTTGGGGCGGGAGGGCGATGGGATACGCAGTATTTT.

CDR3 DNA: TGTGCCAGCAGTTTATGGGTCCAGGGGAGCAATCAGCCCCAGCATTTT. Translating gives CASSLWVQGSNQPQHF. The chain employs TRBV28 and TRBJ1-5, with a possible D match to TRBD1 (6 bases). Germline V gene lookup returns CDR1 MDHEN and CDR2 SYDVKM. V dropped 0 bases and J dropped 1 base, with 10 bases sitting between them. This CDR3 comprises 16 residues.

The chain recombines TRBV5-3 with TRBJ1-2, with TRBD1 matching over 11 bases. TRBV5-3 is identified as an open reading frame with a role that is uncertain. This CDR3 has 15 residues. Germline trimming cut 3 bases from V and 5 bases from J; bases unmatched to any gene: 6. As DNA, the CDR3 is TGTGCCAGAAGCTCCCTTGGGACAGGGGGGTATGGCTACACCTTC. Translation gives CARSSLGTGGYGYTF.

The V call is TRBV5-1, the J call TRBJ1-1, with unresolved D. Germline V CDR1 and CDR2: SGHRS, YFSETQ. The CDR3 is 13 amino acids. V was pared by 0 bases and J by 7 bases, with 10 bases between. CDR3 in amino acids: CASSLEAGLEAFF. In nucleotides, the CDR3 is TGCGCCAGCAGCTTGGAGGCAGGCCTTGAAGCTTTCTTT.

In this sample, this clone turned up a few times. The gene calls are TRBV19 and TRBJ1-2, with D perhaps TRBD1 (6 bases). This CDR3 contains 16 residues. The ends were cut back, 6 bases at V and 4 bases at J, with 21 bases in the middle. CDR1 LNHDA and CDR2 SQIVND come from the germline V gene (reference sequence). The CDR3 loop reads CASSHPGHLLVYGYTF. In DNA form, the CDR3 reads TGTGCCAGTAGCCACCCGGGACACCTGCTAGTCTATGGCTACACCTTC.

The CDR3 sequence is CASSTRTDGYTF. Here the CDR3 DNA reads TGTGCCAGTAGTACAAGGACTGATGGCTACACCTTC. The gene calls are TRBV19 and TRBJ1-2; no clear D. V lost 4 bases to trimming and J lost 6 bases, with 9 bases between them. The CDR3 runs 12 residues. In germline, CDR1 is LNHDA, CDR2 SQIVND (reference sequence).

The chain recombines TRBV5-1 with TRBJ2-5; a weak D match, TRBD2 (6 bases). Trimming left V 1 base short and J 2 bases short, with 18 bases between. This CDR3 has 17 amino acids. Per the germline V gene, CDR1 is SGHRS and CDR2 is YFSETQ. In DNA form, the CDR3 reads TGCGCCAGCAGCTTGTTCGGGAGTGGGAGCACACAAGAGACCCAGTACTTC. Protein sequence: CASSLFGSGSTQETQYF.

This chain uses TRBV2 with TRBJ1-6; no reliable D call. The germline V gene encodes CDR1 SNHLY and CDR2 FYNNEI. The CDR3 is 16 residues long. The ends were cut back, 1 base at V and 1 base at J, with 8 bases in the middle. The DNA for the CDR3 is TGTGCCAGCAGTGAAGAGGTAGCGTCCTATAATTCACCCCTCCACTTT. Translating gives CASSEEVASYNSPLHF.

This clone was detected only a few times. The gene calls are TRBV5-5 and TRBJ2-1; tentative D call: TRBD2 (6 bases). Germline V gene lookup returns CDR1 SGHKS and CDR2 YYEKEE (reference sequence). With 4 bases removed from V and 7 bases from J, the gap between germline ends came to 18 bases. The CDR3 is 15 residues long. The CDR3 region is CASSPPGGRGNEQFF. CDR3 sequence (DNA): TGTGCCAGCAGCCCTCCCGGGGGAAGGGGAAATGAGCAGTTCTTC. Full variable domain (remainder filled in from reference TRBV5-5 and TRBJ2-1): DAGVTQSPTHLIKTRGQQVTLRCSPISGHKSVSWYQQVLGQGPQFIFQYYEKEERGRGNFPDRFSARQFPNYSSELNVNALLLGDSALYLCASSPPGGRGNEQFFGPGTRLTVL.

The CDR3 DNA reads TGTGCCAGCAGCCCGGACAGATATGGCTACACCTTC. It encodes CASSPDRYGYTF. V and J are TRBV7-2 and TRBJ1-2, with TRBD1 as a possible D gene (6 bases). From germline, CDR1 is SGHTA and CDR2 FQGNSA. The CDR3 loop spans 12 amino acids. The V gene lost 5 bases and the J gene lost 5 bases, with 9 bases spanning the gap.

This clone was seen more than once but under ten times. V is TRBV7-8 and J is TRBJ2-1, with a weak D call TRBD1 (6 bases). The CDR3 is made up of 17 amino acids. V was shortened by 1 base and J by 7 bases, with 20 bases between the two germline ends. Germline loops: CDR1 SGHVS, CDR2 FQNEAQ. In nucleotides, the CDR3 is TGTGCCAGCAGCTTAGTGTGGTTCAGGGGACAAGAAAATGAGCAGTTCTTC. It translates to CASSLVWFRGQENEQFF.

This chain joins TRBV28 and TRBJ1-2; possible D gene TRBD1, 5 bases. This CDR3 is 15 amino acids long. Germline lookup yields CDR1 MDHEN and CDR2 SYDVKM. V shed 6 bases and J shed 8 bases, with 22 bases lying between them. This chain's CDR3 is CASSENSGNSRGYTF. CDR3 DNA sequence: TGTGCCAGCAGCGAAAACTCAGGGAATTCTCGGGGCTACACCTTC.

CDR3 coding DNA: TGTGCCGTCGCGGGGACAGGGAACACTGAAGCTTTCTTT. This translates into CAVAGTGNTEAFF. The chain joins TRBV3-1 (or the pseudogene TRBV3-2) to TRBJ1-1; TRBD1 matches at 8 bases. V shed 11 bases, J shed 1 base, and the junction held 6 bases outside the gene matches. The CDR3 totals 13 residues. Germline values: CDR1 LGHDT, CDR2 YNNKEL (reference sequence).

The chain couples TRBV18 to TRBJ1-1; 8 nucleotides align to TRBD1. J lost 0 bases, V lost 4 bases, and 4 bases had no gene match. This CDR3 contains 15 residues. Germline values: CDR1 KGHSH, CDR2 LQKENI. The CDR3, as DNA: TGTGCCAGCTCACAAGGACAGGGCTTGAACACTGAAGCTTTCTTT. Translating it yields CASSQGQGLNTEAFF. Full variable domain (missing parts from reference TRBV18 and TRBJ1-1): NAGVMQNPRHLVRRRGQEARLRCSPMKGHSHVYWYRQLPEEGLKFMVYLQKENIIDESGMPKERFSAEFPKEGPSILRIQQVVRGDSAAYFCASSQGQGLNTEAFFGQGTRLTVV.